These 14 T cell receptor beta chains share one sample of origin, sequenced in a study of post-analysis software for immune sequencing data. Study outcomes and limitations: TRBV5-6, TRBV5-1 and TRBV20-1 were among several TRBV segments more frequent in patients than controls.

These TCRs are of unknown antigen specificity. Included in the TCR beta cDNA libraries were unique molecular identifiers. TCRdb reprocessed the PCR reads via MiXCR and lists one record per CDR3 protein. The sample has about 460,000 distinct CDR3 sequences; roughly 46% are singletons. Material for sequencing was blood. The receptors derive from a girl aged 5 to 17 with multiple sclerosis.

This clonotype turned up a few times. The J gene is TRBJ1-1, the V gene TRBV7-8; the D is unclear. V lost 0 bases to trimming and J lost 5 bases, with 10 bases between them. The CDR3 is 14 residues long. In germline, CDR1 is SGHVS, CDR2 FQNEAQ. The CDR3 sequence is CASSLAPWETEAFF. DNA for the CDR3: TGTGCCAGCAGCTTAGCTCCCTGGGAAACTGAAGCTTTCTTT.

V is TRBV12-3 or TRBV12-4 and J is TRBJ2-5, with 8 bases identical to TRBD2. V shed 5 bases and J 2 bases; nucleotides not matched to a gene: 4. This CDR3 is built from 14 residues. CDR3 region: CASSGGLAQETQYF. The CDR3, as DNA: TGTGCCAGCAGTGGCGGACTAGCTCAAGAGACCCAGTACTTC.

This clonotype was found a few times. The CDR3 DNA follows: TGCAGTGCTAGTAGGGGGGGAGTCCAAGAGACCCAGTACTTC. It encodes CSASRGGVQETQYF. The chain combines TRBV20-1 with TRBJ2-5; perhaps TRBD2 as D (7 bases). CDR1 DFQATT and CDR2 SNEGSKA come from the germline V gene (reference sequence). This CDR3 is 14 amino acids long. V was pared by 3 bases and J by 1 base, with 12 bases between.

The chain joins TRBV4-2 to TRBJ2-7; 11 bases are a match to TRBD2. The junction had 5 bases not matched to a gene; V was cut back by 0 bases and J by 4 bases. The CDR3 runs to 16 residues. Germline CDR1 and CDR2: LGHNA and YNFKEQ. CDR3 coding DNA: TGTGCCAGCAGCCAAGAGTGGGGACTAGCGGATTACGAGCAGTACTTC. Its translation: CASSQEWGLADYEQYF.

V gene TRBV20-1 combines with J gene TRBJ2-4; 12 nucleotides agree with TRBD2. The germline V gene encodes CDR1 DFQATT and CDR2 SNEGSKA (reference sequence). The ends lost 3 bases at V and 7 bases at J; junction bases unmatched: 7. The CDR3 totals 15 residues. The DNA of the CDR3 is TGCAGTGCTAGTCTAGCGGGAGGGCCCCGGAACATTCAGTACTTC. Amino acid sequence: CSASLAGGPRNIQYF.

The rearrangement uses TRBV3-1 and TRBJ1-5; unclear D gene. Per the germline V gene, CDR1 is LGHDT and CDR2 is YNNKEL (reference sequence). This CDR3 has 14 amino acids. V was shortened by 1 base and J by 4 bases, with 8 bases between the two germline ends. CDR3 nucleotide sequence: TGTGCCAGCAGCCAAGGGGTGACAAATCAGCCCCAGCATTTT. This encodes CASSQGVTNQPQHF.

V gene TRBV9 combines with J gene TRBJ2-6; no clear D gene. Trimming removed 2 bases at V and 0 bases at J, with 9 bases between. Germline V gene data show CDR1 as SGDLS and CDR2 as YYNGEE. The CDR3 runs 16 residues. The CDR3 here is CASSVAGYSGANVLTF. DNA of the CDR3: TGTGCCAGCAGCGTGGCAGGCTACTCTGGGGCCAACGTCCTGACTTTC.

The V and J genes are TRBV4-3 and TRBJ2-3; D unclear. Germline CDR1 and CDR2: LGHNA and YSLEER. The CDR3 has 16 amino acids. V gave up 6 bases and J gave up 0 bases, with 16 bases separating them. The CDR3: CASSLSLVESTDTQYF. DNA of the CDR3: TGCGCCAGCAGTCTATCCCTAGTGGAGAGCACAGATACGCAGTATTTT.

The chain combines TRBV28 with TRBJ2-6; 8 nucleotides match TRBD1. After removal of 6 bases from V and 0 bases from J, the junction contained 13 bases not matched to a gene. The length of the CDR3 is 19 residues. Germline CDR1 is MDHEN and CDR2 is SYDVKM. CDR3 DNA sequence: TGTGCCAGCAGCTCCGCCGGGACAGGCCTTCGCTCTGGGGCCAACGTCCTGACTTTC. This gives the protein CASSSAGTGLRSGANVLTF.

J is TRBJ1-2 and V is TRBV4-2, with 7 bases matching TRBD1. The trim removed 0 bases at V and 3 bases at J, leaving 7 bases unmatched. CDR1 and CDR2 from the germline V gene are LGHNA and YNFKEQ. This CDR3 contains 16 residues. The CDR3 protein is CASSQESRQGYYGYTF. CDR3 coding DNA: TGTGCCAGCAGCCAAGAATCCCGACAGGGATACTATGGCTACACCTTC.

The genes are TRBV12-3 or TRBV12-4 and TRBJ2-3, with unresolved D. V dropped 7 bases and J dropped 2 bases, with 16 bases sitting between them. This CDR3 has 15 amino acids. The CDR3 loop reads CASTLFRSNTDTQYF. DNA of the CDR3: TGTGCCAGCACTCTTTTCCGGAGCAACACAGATACGCAGTATTTT.

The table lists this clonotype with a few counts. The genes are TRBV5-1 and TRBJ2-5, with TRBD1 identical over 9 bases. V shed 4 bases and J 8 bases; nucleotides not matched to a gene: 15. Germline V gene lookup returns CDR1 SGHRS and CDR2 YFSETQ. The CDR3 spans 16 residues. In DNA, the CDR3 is TGCGCCAGCAGCAGACAGGGGGAAGCAACCCGCTCAACCCAGTACTTC. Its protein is CASSRQGEATRSTQYF.

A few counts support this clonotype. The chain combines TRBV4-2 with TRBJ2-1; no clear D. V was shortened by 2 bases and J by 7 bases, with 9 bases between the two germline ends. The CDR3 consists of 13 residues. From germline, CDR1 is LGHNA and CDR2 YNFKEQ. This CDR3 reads CASSQNLNNEQFF. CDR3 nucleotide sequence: TGTGCCAGCAGCCAAAATTTGAATAATGAGCAGTTCTTC.

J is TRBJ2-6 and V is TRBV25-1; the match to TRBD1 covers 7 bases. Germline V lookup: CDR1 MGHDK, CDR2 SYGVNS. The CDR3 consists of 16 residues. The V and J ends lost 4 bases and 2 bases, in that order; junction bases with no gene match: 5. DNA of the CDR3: TGTGCCAGCAGTGCCCTTGGGACAGCTGGGGCCAACGTCCTGACTTTC. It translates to CASSALGTAGANVLTF.